The present entry profiles one TCR beta chain with its context. These data come from a study of control samples from healthy donors and cancer patients. The V gene's germline CDR1 is MNHEY and CDR2 SVGEGT. The V and J ends lost 5 bases and 5 bases respectively, with 15 bases between them. This CDR3 is built from 14 residues. Here immunoSEQ multiplex PCR was the method, and the copy in TCRdb shows in-frame clones only, minus some. The sample carries 46,000 or so clones, around nine tenths recorded once. Sequences were obtained from PBMCs. The V gene is TRBV6-2 or TRBV6-3, the J gene TRBJ2-5, with unresolved D. The source is a man younger than 45 with colorectal cancer. CDR3 sequence reads: CASSVGRRWETQYF. The CDR3 DNA is TGTGCCAGCAGTGTTGGACGGCGTTGGGAGACCCAGTACTTC.